The entry below describes one T cell receptor beta chain. What it binds is unknown. The CDR3 is 14 residues long. CDR1 and CDR2 (germline): SGHRS, YFSETQ. V lost 5 bases and J lost 3, with 12 bases in between. Autoimmune disease history or systemic immunosuppression led to patient exclusion. Blood sampling took place at baseline, cycle 4 day 1, and cycle 7 day 1. The sample is drawn from a study of OX40 agonist ivuxolimab in advanced cancers. Whole-study results and caveats: Relative to CD4+ cells, CD8+ T cells on average had more expanded clones.

Sequencing used immunoSEQ multiplex PCR; TCRdb keeps in-frame clones, though not all of them. Of under 85,000 clones detected, about 86% appear once; the ten largest clones hold about 2.4%. V and J are TRBV5-1 and TRBJ1-5; a weak D match, TRBD1 (5 bases). The sequence came from an adult with an advanced solid tumor such as melanoma, head and neck, liver or kidney cancer. Specimen: CD4+ or CD8+ T cells sorted from blood, collected in a trial of the OX40 agonist ivuxolimab. CDR3 coding DNA: TGCGCCAGCAGTTTCGGGGACCCCAATCAGCCCCAGCATTTT. Translation: CASSFGDPNQPQHF.